The source of this T cell receptor beta chain is a study of identical twins. TCRdb recomputed calls from the 5' RACE reads with MiXCR, one row per CDR3 protein. Found here are about 690,000 distinct CDR3 sequences, around 6% of them singletons; the top ten hold about 1.8%. Overall study results and limits: Sharing of beta out-of-frame sequences by twins showed a weaker excess. Sequences that were out-of-frame, alpha and twin-shared displayed an excess of low generation probability. Zero-insertion analyses could be partly confounded by invariant MAIT and iNKT cells.

Comment on this clonotype: Its antigen is as yet unknown.

The sequence was collected from a young man in good health. Sequenced sample: naive T cells sorted from blood.

The CDR3 protein is CASSGDRGDEQFF. The CDR3 coding sequence is TGCGCCAGCAGCGGCGACAGGGGCGATGAGCAGTTCTTC. The chain couples TRBV5-1 to TRBJ2-1; TRBD1 matches 8 bases. From germline, CDR1 is SGHRS and CDR2 YFSETQ. J lost 8 bases, V lost 4 bases, and 5 bases had no gene match. The CDR3 is 13 amino acids.